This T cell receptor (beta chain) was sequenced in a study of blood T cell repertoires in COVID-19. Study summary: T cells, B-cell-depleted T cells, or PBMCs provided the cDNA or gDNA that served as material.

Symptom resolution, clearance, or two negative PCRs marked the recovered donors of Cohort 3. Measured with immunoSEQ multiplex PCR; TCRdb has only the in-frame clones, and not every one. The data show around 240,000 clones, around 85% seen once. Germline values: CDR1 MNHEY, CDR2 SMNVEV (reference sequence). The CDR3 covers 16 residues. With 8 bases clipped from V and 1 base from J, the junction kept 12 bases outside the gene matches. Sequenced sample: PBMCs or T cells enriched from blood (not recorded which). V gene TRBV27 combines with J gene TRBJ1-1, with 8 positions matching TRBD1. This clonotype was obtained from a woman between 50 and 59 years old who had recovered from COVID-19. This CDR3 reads CASRLTGGRGNTEAFF. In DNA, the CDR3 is TGTGCCAGCCGCTTAACAGGGGGAAGGGGGAACACTGAAGCTTTCTTT.